Below, 13 T cell receptor beta chains from the same sample are listed, as sequenced in a study of shared clonotypes between healthy human individuals. Sequenced by immunoSEQ multiplex PCR; TCRdb stores in-frame clones only, minus some. Among about 600,000 clones listed, roughly 98% were seen once. Naive CD8 cells were CD45RO-negative, positively selected for CCR7, excluding terminally differentiated effector memory CD45RA+ cells. The sample was naive CD8+ T cells sorted from blood. Every receptor here comes from a man aged 25-45 years in good health.

The table lists this clone with a count of one. This sequence joins TRBV29-1 and TRBJ2-1; D perhaps matches TRBD2 (6 bases). The germline CDR1 and CDR2 sequences are SQVTM and ANQGSEA. This CDR3 comprises 16 residues. The V and J ends lost 3 bases and 2 bases respectively, with 17 bases between them. The DNA of the CDR3 is TGCAGCGTTGAGGGGTCCCGGGAGATCCCCTACAATGAGCAGTTCTTC. Protein product: CSVEGSREIPYNEQFF.

The chain employs TRBV11-2 and TRBJ2-3, with 11 bases aligning to TRBD2. Germline V CDR1 and CDR2: SGHAT, FQNNGV. This CDR3 spans 16 amino acids. V gave up 1 base and J gave up 2 bases; unmatched junction bases: 2. The CDR3 reads CASSLGSGGVTDTQYF. The CDR3 bases are TGTGCCAGCAGCTTAGGTAGCGGGGGGGTCACAGATACGCAGTATTTT.

The chain joins TRBV27 to TRBJ2-7; 9 positions match TRBD2. The CDR3 runs to 14 residues. V was pared by 8 bases and J by 7 bases, with 12 bases of the junction left unmatched. Germline loops: CDR1 MNHEY, CDR2 SMNVEV (reference sequence). This CDR3 is CASRTREGRVEQYF. The CDR3 DNA reads TGTGCCAGCCGTACGCGGGAGGGCCGGGTAGAGCAGTACTTC.

The V and J genes are TRBV11-2 and TRBJ2-1; D unclear. This CDR3 is 15 amino acids long. V lost 4 bases to trimming and J lost 0 bases, with 10 bases between them. Germline V gene lookup returns CDR1 SGHAT and CDR2 FQNNGV. CDR3 sequence: CASSSPLGSYNEQFF. In nucleotides, the CDR3 is TGTGCCAGCAGCTCTCCCCTCGGCTCCTACAATGAGCAGTTCTTC.

As for this clone: Germline is not matched at one junction end, which may reflect a read error. This chain connects TRBV7-9 to TRBJ2-7; perhaps TRBD2 as D (8 bases). Germline lookup yields CDR1 SEHNR and CDR2 FQNEAQ (reference sequence). This CDR3 region has 17 residues. In DNA, the CDR3 is TGTACCAGCAGCTCCGACAGGGCCGGGACTAGTTCCTACGAGCAGTACTTC. Amino acid sequence: CTSSSDRAGTSSYEQYF. Supplemented by reference TRBV7-9 and TRBJ2-7, the full variable domain reads DTGVSQNPRHKITKRGQNVTFRCDPISEHNRLYWYRQTLGQGPEFLTYFQNEAQLEKSRLLSDRFSAERPKGSFSTLEIQRTEQGDSAMYLCTSSSDRAGTSSYEQYFGPGTRLTVT.

This clone is a singleton in its sample. The sample carries other DNA sequences with the same CDR3. The chain is built from TRBV5-1 and TRBJ2-7, with 9 nucleotides matching TRBD1. Germline V gene data show CDR1 as SGHRS and CDR2 as YFSETQ. This CDR3 has 14 amino acids. The trim removed 4 bases at V and 1 base at J, leaving 3 bases unmatched. For the CDR3, the DNA is TGCGCCAGCAGCCCCGGGACAGGGTCCTACGAGCAGTACTTC. Translating gives CASSPGTGSYEQYF.

The chain couples TRBV28 to TRBJ2-4; no reliable D call. V was shortened by 8 bases and J by 2 bases, with 10 bases between the two germline ends. The germline gives CDR1 MDHEN, CDR2 SYDVKM. This CDR3 contains 13 residues. The CDR3 nucleotides are TGTGCCAGCTTAGCTCTAACCAAAAACATTCAGTACTTC. It translates to CASLALTKNIQYF.

This chain joins TRBV18 and TRBJ2-7, with unresolved D. The CDR3 extends over 14 amino acids. In germline, CDR1 is KGHSH, CDR2 LQKENI. The germline V and J ends were trimmed by 3 bases and 2 bases, with 11 bases remaining between them. The CDR3 DNA is TGTGCCAGCTCACCGGAGCCACGGGCCTACGAGCAGTACTTC. This gives the protein CASSPEPRAYEQYF.

This chain uses TRBV28 with TRBJ2-6; tentative D call: TRBD2 (6 bases). CDR1 is MDHEN, CDR2 SYDVKM, per germline. CDR3 length equals 15 residues. V gave up 4 bases and J gave up 1 base, with 8 bases separating them. CDR3 sequence: CASSSGRSGANVLTF. The CDR3 DNA reads TGTGCCAGCAGTTCCGGGAGATCTGGGGCCAACGTCCTGACTTTC.

The rearrangement joins TRBV27 to TRBJ2-1; possible D gene TRBD2, 5 bases. The CDR3 covers 12 residues. V gave up 5 bases and J gave up 7 bases, with 9 bases separating them. In germline, CDR1 is MNHEY, CDR2 SMNVEV (reference sequence). As DNA, the CDR3 is TGTGCCAGCAGTCGTCCGGGAAATGAGCAGTTCTTC. This gives the protein CASSRPGNEQFF.

The rearrangement links TRBV5-4 to TRBJ2-1, with a possible D match to TRBD2 (7 bases). Per the germline V gene, CDR1 is SGHNT and CDR2 is YYREEE (reference sequence). The CDR3 runs 16 residues. Trimming took off 1 base at V and 8 bases at J, with 19 bases between the two ends. This CDR3 reads CASSLKVGGLGDEQFF. Written as DNA, the CDR3 is TGTGCCAGCAGCTTGAAAGTCGGGGGGCTAGGAGATGAGCAGTTCTTC.

V is TRBV5-4 and J is TRBJ2-7, with D perhaps TRBD2 (5 bases). The germline V gene encodes CDR1 SGHNT and CDR2 YYREEE (reference sequence). Deletions cut 8 bases from V and 2 bases from J, with 11 bases between. The CDR3 runs 12 residues. Here the CDR3 reads CASHGETYEQYF. DNA for the CDR3: TGTGCCAGTCACGGGGAGACCTACGAGCAGTACTTC.

The chain couples TRBV6-1 to TRBJ2-7, with D perhaps TRBD1 (5 bases). V dropped 2 bases and J dropped 0 bases, with 14 bases sitting between them. Germline V gives CDR1 MNHNS, CDR2 SASEGT. This CDR3 contains 16 residues. The CDR3 sequence: CASSEFWGSSSYEQYF. The CDR3 nucleotides are TGTGCCAGCAGTGAATTCTGGGGCTCGAGCTCCTACGAGCAGTACTTC.